The 29 T cell receptor beta chains below come from one sample, sequenced in a study of T-cell reconstitution after alpha-beta-depleted transplantation in children. TCRbeta library construction was performed incorporating unique molecular identifiers. Each CDR3 protein gets one entry after TCRdb re-called the PCR reads with MiXCR. Of a few hundred thousand distinct CDR3 sequences detected, around 9.7% appear once; the ten largest clones hold about 5%. The sequenced sample was PBMCs from the stem cell graft donor, obtained from the stem cell graft. These receptors all stem from a human donor who donated a stem cell graft to a child with SCID.

CDR3 nucleotide sequence: TGCAGTGTTTGGCCCCAGGGGAGGGGAAGCCTGAACACTGAAGCTTTCTTT. It is translated as CSVWPQGRGSLNTEAFF. The chain links TRBV20-1 to TRBJ1-1, with TRBD1 as a possible D gene (6 bases). Per germline, CDR1 DFQATT and CDR2 SNEGSKA (reference sequence). The CDR3 has 17 amino acids. Trimming removed 7 bases at V and 0 bases at J, with 24 bases between.

There are many counts of this clonotype. This sequence joins TRBV27 and TRBJ2-1, with D possibly called TRBD1 or TRBD2 (5 bases each). The CDR3 covers 15 residues. V lost 2 bases and J lost 3, with 11 bases in between. Per the germline V gene, CDR1 is MNHEY and CDR2 is SMNVEV (reference sequence). CDR3 nucleotide sequence: TGTGCCAGCAGTTTAGTGGGACCGCGCTACAATGAGCAGTTCTTC. Encoded protein: CASSLVGPRYNEQFF.

This clonotype was picked up many times. The gene calls are TRBV7-9 and TRBJ2-7; a weak D match, TRBD1 (5 bases). This CDR3 comprises 14 residues. Germline V lookup: CDR1 SEHNR, CDR2 FQNEAQ (reference sequence). Deletions cut 3 bases from V and 0 bases from J, with 9 bases between. CDR3 DNA sequence: TGTGCCAGCAGCTTGGGGCAGTCCTCCTACGAGCAGTACTTC. Its translation is CASSLGQSSYEQYF.

In this sample, this clonotype turned up many times. The genes are TRBV5-1 and TRBJ2-3, with TRBD1 identical over 11 bases. The germline CDR1 and CDR2 sequences are SGHRS and YFSETQ. The CDR3 contains 14 residues. The J segment lost 4 bases and the V segment lost 4 bases, leaving 2 bases of the junction unmatched. CDR3 region: CASSVGQGADTQYF. The DNA for the CDR3 is TGCGCCAGCAGCGTGGGACAGGGGGCAGATACGCAGTATTTT.

This clonotype was counted at least ten times. The CDR3 protein is CASHTGIGNYEQYF. CDR3 nucleotides: TGCGCCAGTCACACAGGGATTGGGAACTACGAGCAGTACTTC. J is TRBJ2-7 and V is TRBV5-1, with D tentatively TRBD1 (6 bases). CDR1 is SGHRS and CDR2 is YFSETQ in the germline V gene. CDR3 length equals 14 residues. Trimming stripped 8 bases from V and 3 bases from J, with 18 bases between.

The rearrangement joins TRBV12-3 or TRBV12-4 to TRBJ2-1, with 9 bases lining up with TRBD2. CDR3 size: 16 residues. Germline trimming cut 3 bases from V and 3 bases from J; bases unmatched to any gene: 6. CDR3 coding DNA: TGTGCCAGCAGTTTTGGGCGGGGGGGCCACTACAATGAGCAGTTCTTC. Its protein product is CASSFGRGGHYNEQFF.

This clonotype was picked up many times. The gene calls are TRBV5-1 and TRBJ1-1; D may be TRBD1 (5 bases). CDR3 length equals 14 residues. Germline V CDR1 and CDR2: SGHRS, YFSETQ. Deletions cut 2 bases from V and 1 base from J, with 9 bases between. The CDR3 region has the DNA TGCGCCAGCAGCTTAGGGGACCGGAACACTGAAGCTTTCTTT. Encoded protein: CASSLGDRNTEAFF.

In the case of this clonotype: A much larger clone is a single base away; this may be a read error. The chain recombines TRBV5-1 with TRBJ1-2; TRBD1 matches at 9 bases. CDR1 is SGHRS, CDR2 YFSETQ, per germline. The CDR3 extends over 14 amino acids. V was clipped by 4 bases and J by 5 bases; unmatched bases: 6. The DNA for the CDR3 is TGCGCCAGCAGCCACGCCGGACAGGGGTATGGCTACACCTTC. Protein product: CASSHAGQGYGYTF.

V usage is TRBV4-1 and J usage is TRBJ2-5, with 9 bases that match TRBD1. V lost 1 base to trimming and J lost 3 bases; unmatched junction nucleotides: 3. Germline values: CDR1 MGHRA, CDR2 YSYEKL. The CDR3 length is 15 residues. CDR3 nucleotides: TGCGCCAGCAGCCAAGGGGACAGGGTGGAAGAGACCCAGTACTTC. As protein: CASSQGDRVEETQYF.

This clonotype was found many times. The rearrangement uses TRBV5-1 and TRBJ1-6, with D maybe TRBD1 (5 bases). CDR3 size: 16 residues. Trimming cost V 0 bases and J 7 bases, with 14 bases left between them. CDR1 SGHRS and CDR2 YFSETQ come from the germline V gene. CDR3 sequence: CASSLGEGGGNSPLHF. The CDR3 DNA is TGCGCCAGCAGCTTGGGGGAAGGTGGGGGAAATTCACCCCTCCACTTT.

This clonotype has at least ten counts. The chain has TRBV5-1 and TRBJ1-1; TRBD1 matches 7 bases. With 1 base clipped from V and 2 bases from J, the junction kept 8 bases outside the gene matches. The CDR3 spans 16 residues. In germline, CDR1 is SGHRS, CDR2 YFSETQ. The CDR3 sequence is CASSLPGGVVNTEAFF. For the CDR3, the DNA is TGCGCCAGCAGCTTGCCAGGGGGGGTGGTTAACACTGAAGCTTTCTTT.

This clonotype has a count of ten or more. This chain joins TRBV7-2 and TRBJ2-1; D is undetermined. CDR3 length: 12 residues. In germline, CDR1 is SGHTA, CDR2 FQGNSA. With 4 bases removed from V and 10 bases from J, the gap between germline ends came to 11 bases. The CDR3, as DNA: TGTGCCAGCAGCTCTCCCCGTTCGGAGCAGTTCTTC. Protein product: CASSSPRSEQFF. Full variable domain (rest looked up from reference TRBV7-2 and TRBJ2-1): GAGVSQSPSNKVTEKGKDVELRCDPISGHTALYWYRQSLGQGLEFLIYFQGNSAPDKSGLPSDRFSAERTGGSVSTLTIQRTQQEDSAVYLCASSSPRSEQFFGPGTRLTVL.

This clonotype came up many times. The genes are TRBV21-1 and TRBJ2-7; the table's TRBD1 call for D was not verified on the DNA. TRBV21-1 is given as a pseudogene. The CDR3 consists of 14 residues. The CDR3 reads CASSTGAAAYEQYF. In nucleotides, the CDR3 is TGTGCCAGCAGCACGGGGGCAGCAGCCTACGAGCAGTACTTC.

The chain recombines TRBV15 with TRBJ2-1; the match to TRBD2 covers 8 bases. The CDR3 loop spans 14 amino acids. CDR1 is LNHNV, CDR2 YYDKDF, per germline (reference sequence). Losses at the gene ends were 8 bases for V and 6 bases for J; bases not matched to a gene: 9. The DNA of the CDR3 is TGTGCCACCGAGAGTTCCGGGGGGGTCAATGAGCAGTTCTTC. Encoded protein: CATESSGGVNEQFF.

V usage is TRBV5-5 and J usage is TRBJ1-4; 10 nucleotides agree with TRBD1. Trimming cost V 4 bases and J 4 bases; bases outside gene matches: 4. CDR1 is SGHKS, CDR2 YYEKEE, per germline (reference sequence). The CDR3 extends over 15 amino acids. In DNA, the CDR3 is TGTGCCAGCAGCCGCCGGACAGGGGGTAATGAAAAACTGTTTTTT. This sequence encodes CASSRRTGGNEKLFF.

The chain carries TRBV3-1 and TRBJ2-5; the D gene is possibly TRBD1 (6 bases). With 6 bases removed from V and 4 bases from J, the gap between germline ends came to 18 bases. The CDR3 extends over 15 amino acids. The V gene's germline CDR1 is LGHDT and CDR2 YNNKEL (reference sequence). The CDR3 here is CASRHRTVRRETQYF. The DNA for the CDR3 is TGTGCCAGCAGACACAGGACAGTGCGGAGAGAGACCCAGTACTTC.

Notes on this clonotype: A much larger clone lies a single base off, so this may be a read error. The V and J genes are TRBV5-1 and TRBJ1-1, with D unclear. The V gene lost 2 bases and the J gene lost 6 bases, with 14 bases spanning the gap. The CDR3 is 14 amino acids. Germline assignment: CDR1 SGHRS and CDR2 YFSETQ. The CDR3 loop is CASSFMTGRSEAFF. The DNA of the CDR3 is TGCGCCAGCAGCTTTATGACGGGCAGATCTGAAGCTTTCTTT.

This clonotype came up many times. The chain employs TRBV20-1 and TRBJ1-1; the D is unclear. Germline lookup yields CDR1 DFQATT and CDR2 SNEGSKA (reference sequence). The length of the CDR3 is 12 residues. Trimming removed 4 bases from V and 3 bases from J, with 9 bases in between. CDR3 coding DNA: TGCAGTGCTAAGCTCTCGGACACTGAAGCTTTCTTT. Protein product: CSAKLSDTEAFF.

The J gene is TRBJ1-2, the V gene TRBV7-8, with D hard to call. V lost 4 bases and J 7 bases, leaving 16 bases between the germline ends. CDR1 is SGHVS and CDR2 is FQNEAQ in the germline V gene. This CDR3 spans 14 amino acids. The CDR3 sequence: CASSSTGSSSGYTF. The CDR3 DNA reads as TGTGCCAGCAGCTCCACGGGTTCCTCGTCTGGCTACACCTTC.

This clonotype has ten or more counts. The CDR3 spells CASSPQGPYEQYF. The CDR3 DNA sequence: TGTGCCAGCAGTCCTCAGGGGCCCTACGAGCAGTACTTC. V is TRBV12-3 or TRBV12-4 and J is TRBJ2-7, with a possible D match to TRBD1 (6 bases). The CDR3 consists of 13 residues. The V end lost 5 bases, the J end lost 2 bases, and 10 bases lay between the germline ends.

This clonotype was observed at least ten times. J is TRBJ2-3 and V is TRBV15, with 7 positions matching TRBD1. Germline CDR1 LNHNV, CDR2 YYDKDF (reference sequence). The CDR3 is 17 residues long. The junction had 10 bases not matched to a gene; V was cut back by 1 base and J by 3 bases. CDR3 DNA sequence: TGTGCCACCAGCAGAGTGTGGACAGGCACTGGGACAGATACGCAGTATTTT. Amino acid sequence: CATSRVWTGTGTDTQYF.

This clonotype was detected ten times or more. The chain is built from TRBV5-1 and TRBJ2-5; D unresolved. Trimming took 3 bases from V and 3 from J, leaving 15 bases between them. Germline V gene data show CDR1 as SGHRS and CDR2 as YFSETQ. The CDR3 runs 15 residues. The CDR3 bases are TGCGCCAGCAGCTCCGGGTTCGGACCTAAAGAGACCCAGTACTTC. It yields the protein CASSSGFGPKETQYF.

This clonotype has ten or more counts. The chain has TRBV27 and TRBJ2-7; weak D call: TRBD1 (6 bases). The CDR3 has 15 residues. Germline V gene data show CDR1 as MNHEY and CDR2 as SMNVEV (reference sequence). V dropped 2 bases and J dropped 2 bases, with 13 bases sitting between them. CDR3 in amino acids: CASSLDWGPTYEQYF. The CDR3 DNA sequence: TGTGCCAGCAGTTTAGATTGGGGGCCCACCTACGAGCAGTACTTC.

This clonotype was observed many times. This chain joins TRBV12-3 or TRBV12-4 and TRBJ1-6; a possible D gene is TRBD1 (6 bases). CDR3 length: 15 residues. Deletions cut 3 bases from V and 6 bases from J, with 12 bases between. CDR3 protein: CASSFGQSFNSPLHF. CDR3 coding DNA: TGTGCCAGCAGTTTCGGACAGAGTTTTAATTCACCCCTCCACTTT.

This clonotype was detected ten times or more. The chain links TRBV4-2 to TRBJ1-1; a possible D gene is TRBD1 (6 bases). The CDR3 consists of 13 residues. CDR1 is LGHNA, CDR2 YNFKEQ, per germline. V gave up 1 base and J gave up 6 bases, with 9 bases separating them. The CDR3 DNA is TGTGCCAGCAGCCAAGGGACAGCGGCTGAAGCTTTCTTT. Its translation is CASSQGTAAEAFF.

The sample holds many counts of this clonotype. The chain links TRBV19 to TRBJ2-7; 9 bases align to TRBD1. The V and J ends lost 7 bases and 2 bases, in that order; junction bases with no gene match: 9. Germline V gene data show CDR1 as LNHDA and CDR2 as SQIVND (reference sequence). The CDR3 loop spans 15 amino acids. Here the CDR3 reads CASTPGQGYTYEQYF. Written as DNA, the CDR3 is TGTGCCAGTACCCCGGGACAGGGATATACCTACGAGCAGTACTTC.

Ten or more counts support this clonotype. J is TRBJ1-1 and V is TRBV29-1; 7 nucleotides match TRBD1. CDR3 length: 14 amino acids. V was clipped by 7 bases and J by 0 bases; unmatched bases: 8. The germline gives CDR1 SQVTM, CDR2 ANQGSEA. The CDR3 DNA reads as TGCAGCGGTGGGGAGGGGGCGTTGAACACTGAAGCTTTCTTT. Amino acid sequence: CSGGEGALNTEAFF.

This clonotype was seen only a few times. The rearrangement links TRBV6-1 to TRBJ1-5; a possible D gene is TRBD1 (6 bases). V lost 8 bases and J 5 bases, leaving 16 bases between the germline ends. The germline gives CDR1 MNHNS, CDR2 SASEGT. This CDR3 is built from 14 residues. CDR3 residues: CASSQTGPHQPQHF. CDR3 DNA: TGTGCCAGCTCCCAGACAGGCCCCCATCAGCCCCAGCATTTT.

This clonotype was counted ten times or more. The CDR3 region has the DNA TGTGCCAGCAGCTTGGGGACTAGCGGCACAGATACGCAGTATTTT. Amino acids: CASSLGTSGTDTQYF. The V and J genes are TRBV7-3 and TRBJ2-3; 10 nucleotides line up with TRBD2. The V segment lost 3 bases and the J segment 1 base; nucleotides outside the gene matches: 1. The CDR3 covers 15 residues. Per germline, CDR1 SGHTA and CDR2 FQGTGA.